This T cell receptor (beta chain) is from a study of cytomegalovirus exposure and HLA in healthy donors. Notes on the study in general: As a later analysis showed, a missense DCLRE1C variant was linked to trimming of TCR beta V- and J-genes. TCR beta sequences numbering some 17,000 were associated with HLA alleles at 0.05 false discovery rate in a later analysis.

With regard to this clone: No antigen is known for it.

V shed 0 bases and J shed 4 bases, with 5 bases lying between them. The V gene's germline CDR1 is SGHKS and CDR2 YYEKEE (reference sequence). The length of the CDR3 is 13 residues. PCR involved 60 Vbeta and 13 Jbeta primers. Repertoires were generated with immunoSEQ multiplex PCR, while TCRdb's copy carries only in-frame clones and drops some. This listing includes approximately 38,000 clones. The chain has TRBV5-5 and TRBJ2-1; D gene ambiguous. This clonotype was obtained from a man aged 35 to 55 in good health and CMV-seropositive. Specimen: PBMCs. The CDR3 here is CASSLGPYNEQFF. As DNA, the CDR3 is TGTGCCAGCAGCTTGGGGCCTTACAATGAGCAGTTCTTC.